These 14 T cell receptor beta chains share one sample of origin, sequenced in a study of T-cell reconstitution after alpha-beta-depleted transplantation in children. Unique molecular identifiers were incorporated during preparation of the TCRbeta library. TCRdb reprocessed the PCR reads via MiXCR and lists one record per CDR3 protein. The sample has fewer than 700,000 distinct CDR3 sequences; roughly 24% are singletons. Sequenced here: PBMCs, mostly from graft donor cells, sampled 360 days after TCRalphabeta/CD19-depleted stem cell transplant. The receptors shown here come from a boy in the first two years of life who had a stem cell transplant for acute myeloid leukemia, so the T cells may come from the graft donor.

This clonotype has ten or more counts. This chain links TRBV29-1 with TRBJ2-7; D remains ambiguous. Between the trimmed V and J ends, which lost 2 bases and 4 bases, there was a span of 9 bases. Germline CDR1 reads SQVTM; CDR2 reads ANQGSEA. There are 12 residues in the CDR3. The CDR3, as DNA: TGCAGCGTTGAAATGAATGGGTACGAGCAGTACTTC. It specifies CSVEMNGYEQYF.

This clonotype was detected only a few times. The chain carries TRBV12-3 or TRBV12-4 and TRBJ2-5; no firm D call. CDR3 length equals 17 residues. The germline V and J ends were trimmed by 5 bases and 0 bases, with 19 bases remaining between them. The CDR3 is CASSPPYWLLYQETQYF. For the CDR3, the DNA is TGTGCCAGCAGTCCCCCCTACTGGCTCCTGTACCAAGAGACCCAGTACTTC.

The V gene is TRBV5-1, the J gene TRBJ2-3; D is unresolved. V lost 0 bases, J lost 1 base, and 12 bases lay in between. The CDR3 contains 16 residues. Per germline, CDR1 SGHRS and CDR2 YFSETQ. The CDR3 sequence: CASSLAGWDGTDTQYF. As DNA, the CDR3 is TGCGCCAGCAGCTTGGCCGGGTGGGATGGCACAGATACGCAGTATTTT.

This clonotype has only a few counts. CDR3 DNA: TGCAGTGCTAGAGATCTCTGGCTTGCGGAGACCCAGTACTTC. The encoded protein is CSARDLWLAETQYF. The chain links TRBV20-1 to TRBJ2-5; D gene unclear. Trimming took off 0 bases at V and 5 bases at J, with 13 bases between the two ends. This CDR3 comprises 14 residues. Per germline, CDR1 DFQATT and CDR2 SNEGSKA (reference sequence).

There are a few counts of this clonotype. The chain links TRBV7-2 to TRBJ2-1, with TRBD1 as a possible D gene (6 bases). The CDR3 has 13 amino acids. Trimming shortened V by 3 bases and J by 8 bases, and 11 bases separated the two germline ends. Germline V lookup: CDR1 SGHTA, CDR2 FQGNSA. This CDR3 is CASSLQGWYEQFF. The CDR3 nucleotides read TGTGCCAGCAGCTTGCAGGGGTGGTATGAGCAGTTCTTC.

V is TRBV12-3 or TRBV12-4 and J is TRBJ1-5; a possible D gene is TRBD1 (6 bases). Trimming took 3 bases from V and 6 from J, leaving 18 bases between them. The CDR3 has 16 amino acids. CDR3 amino acids: CASSLGQGIVTQPQHF. The DNA of the CDR3 is TGTGCCAGCAGTTTGGGGCAGGGGATTGTAACTCAGCCCCAGCATTTT.

The chain employs TRBV7-2 and TRBJ2-5, with TRBD2 matching 10 bases. The CDR3 extends over 16 amino acids. Germline trimming cut 1 base from V and 1 base from J; bases unmatched to any gene: 3. CDR1 and CDR2 (germline): SGHTA, FQGNSA. CDR3 coding DNA: TGTGCCAGCAGCTTAGAGGCTAGCGGGAGCCAAGAGACCCAGTACTTC. This translates into CASSLEASGSQETQYF.

Many counts were recorded for this clonotype. The J gene is TRBJ1-5, the V gene TRBV28, with a weak D call TRBD1 (6 bases). Germline-derived CDR1 and CDR2 are MDHEN and SYDVKM. Trimming removed 5 bases from V and 4 bases from J, with 21 bases in between. The length of the CDR3 is 17 residues. CDR3 loop: CASSPIRGAPPNQPQHF. The CDR3, as DNA: TGTGCCAGCAGTCCTATTAGGGGGGCCCCGCCTAATCAGCCCCAGCATTTT. Full variable domain (remainder filled in from reference TRBV28 and TRBJ1-5): DVKVTQSSRYLVKRTGEKVFLECVQDMDHENMFWYRQDPGLGLRLIYFSYDVKMKEKGDIPEGYSVSREKKERFSLILESASTNQTSMYLCASSPIRGAPPNQPQHFGDGTRLSIL.

The chain uses TRBV28 and TRBJ2-3; the D is unclear. V was shortened by 1 base and J by 5 bases, with 4 bases between the two germline ends. CDR1 is MDHEN, CDR2 SYDVKM, per germline. The CDR3 covers 12 residues. The CDR3 DNA is TGTGCCAGCAGTTTATCGATAGATACGCAGTATTTT. It yields the protein CASSLSIDTQYF. Together with reference TRBV28 and TRBJ2-3, the CDR3 gives the full variable domain: DVKVTQSSRYLVKRTGEKVFLECVQDMDHENMFWYRQDPGLGLRLIYFSYDVKMKEKGDIPEGYSVSREKKERFSLILESASTNQTSMYLCASSLSIDTQYFGPGTRLTVL.

The sample holds many counts of this clonotype. The CDR3 is CASSYSLPSEAFF. DNA for the CDR3: TGTGCCAGCAGTTACTCACTCCCGTCTGAAGCTTTCTTT. This chain uses TRBV6-5 with TRBJ1-1; D call uncertain. Trimming took off 0 bases at V and 6 bases at J, with 8 bases between the two ends. This CDR3 has 13 residues. Per germline, CDR1 MNHEY and CDR2 SVGAGI.

This sequence joins TRBV12-3 or TRBV12-4 and TRBJ1-2; the D gene is possibly TRBD1 (5 bases). The V end lost 1 base, the J end lost 4 bases, and 13 bases lay between the germline ends. This CDR3 spans 15 amino acids. CDR3 loop: CASSLGGASGYGYTF. The CDR3 DNA is TGTGCCAGCAGTTTAGGAGGGGCCAGCGGCTATGGCTACACCTTC.

As to this clonotype: An end of the junction does not agree with germline; a read error may underlie this. J is TRBJ2-3 and V is TRBV4-1; tentative D call: TRBD2 (5 bases). CDR3 size: 13 residues. The germline CDR1 and CDR2 sequences are MGHRA and YSYEKL. CDR3 DNA: TGCGCCAGCAGGGAGGTGTCCACAGATACGCAGTTTTTT. This translates into CASREVSTDTQFF.

The rearrangement links TRBV29-1 to TRBJ1-1, with TRBD1 as a possible D gene (5 bases). Per germline, CDR1 SQVTM and CDR2 ANQGSEA. V was trimmed by 7 bases and J by 4 bases, leaving 16 bases between them. The CDR3 spans 13 residues. CDR3 sequence (DNA): TGCAGCGCTGGGGGGGACCACTCCACTGAAGCTTTCTTT. Translating gives CSAGGDHSTEAFF.

The table lists this clonotype with a few counts. V and J are TRBV20-1 and TRBJ2-7; no clear D. This CDR3 comprises 11 residues. Trimming took off 5 bases at V and 1 base at J, with 6 bases between the two ends. Germline CDR1 DFQATT, CDR2 SNEGSKA (reference sequence). CDR3 in amino acids: CSAARSYEQYF. The CDR3 DNA is TGCAGTGCTGCGAGGTCCTACGAGCAGTACTTC.